Sequencing of this TCR beta chain was carried out in a study of graft-versus-host responses after intestinal transplantation. Sequencing used immunoSEQ multiplex PCR; TCRdb keeps in-frame clones, though not all of them. The sample has some 22,000 clones, 35% to 50% seen once. Points from the study as a whole: There were GvH clones found in recipient marrow, and some of them appeared first in ileum or blood.

Responders (approximately 200,000, CFSE-labeled) met approximately 200,000 stimulators that were irradiated and violet-dye-labeled. The authors sorted proliferating CFSE-low CD3+CD4+ and CD3+CD8+ responders after the reaction. CDR3 size: 19 residues. Germline CDR1 is LNHDA and CDR2 is SQIVND (reference sequence). Trimming took off 1 base at V and 0 bases at J, with 18 bases between the two ends. The clonotype comes from a human patient who received an intestinal transplant. The input for sequencing was alloreactive CD8+ T cells from a mixed lymphocyte reaction culture, taken before intestinal transplant. Specified subset: CFSE-low proliferating T cells sorted from roughly six-day pre-transplant mixed lymphocyte reaction (GvH or HvG direction). The chain carries TRBV19 and TRBJ2-2; D call uncertain. For the CDR3, the DNA is TGTGCCAGTAGTATAGGTTACTTCGTGCTTACCTCGAACACCGGGGAGCTGTTTTTT. It translates to CASSIGYFVLTSNTGELFF. The variable domain in full, completed from reference TRBV19 and TRBJ2-2, reads DGGITQSPKYLFRKEGQNVTLSCEQNLNHDAMYWYRQDPGQGLRLIYYSQIVNDFQKGDIAEGYSVSREKKESFPLTVTSAQKNPTAFYLCASSIGYFVLTSNTGELFFGEGSRLTVL.